Below are 32 T cell receptor beta chains sequenced from a single sample in a study of breast tumors, draining lymph nodes, adjacent tissues. Breast cancer patients provided tissue from their axillary draining lymph nodes. TCRdb called the multiplex PCR reads again in MiXCR, with one record for every CDR3 protein. The repertoire holds about 220,000 distinct CDR3 sequences, less than 40% seen once, with 3.6% in the top ten. Sequencing input: axillary lymph node tissue. The receptors originated from a female donor with breast cancer. Some clones in this sample may be carry-over from other donors' samples.

The chain uses TRBV7-2 and TRBJ2-2; D call uncertain. This CDR3 comprises 15 residues. The germline V gene has CDR1 SGHTA and CDR2 FQGNSA. V gave up 3 bases and J gave up 0 bases, with 8 bases separating them. The CDR3 DNA reads as TGTGCCAGCAGCTTCTTTTTTTCGAACACCGGGGAGCTGTTTTTT. Encoded protein: CASSFFFSNTGELFF.

The rearrangement uses TRBV5-4 and TRBJ2-7; no firm D call. With 4 bases removed from V and 3 bases from J, the gap between germline ends came to 14 bases. The length of the CDR3 is 14 residues. The germline gives CDR1 SGHNT, CDR2 YYREEE (reference sequence). The CDR3 is CASSLRNSGYEQYF. The CDR3 DNA sequence: TGTGCCAGCAGCCTAAGAAACAGTGGCTACGAGCAGTACTTC.

The chain joins TRBV2 to TRBJ2-7, with 9 bases lining up with TRBD1. CDR1 SNHLY and CDR2 FYNNEI come from the germline V gene. Trimming at V came to 6 bases and at J to 7 bases, leaving 4 bases not matched to a gene. The length of the CDR3 is 12 residues. The CDR3 here is CASRGTGFEQYF. The CDR3 coding sequence is TGTGCCAGCAGGGGGACAGGGTTTGAGCAGTACTTC.

This clonotype was picked up many times. This chain connects TRBV5-8 to TRBJ2-7; the D is unclear. V was cut by 0 bases and J by 0 bases, with 7 bases left in between. CDR1 is SGHTS and CDR2 is YDEGEE in the germline V gene. This CDR3 spans 14 amino acids. In nucleotides, the CDR3 is TGTGCCAGCAGCTTGGCGGGCCGCTCCTACGAGCAGTACTTC. Translation: CASSLAGRSYEQYF. The complete variable domain, with remaining parts taken from reference TRBV5-8 and TRBJ2-7, reads EAGVTQSPTHLIKTRGQQATLRCSPISGHTSVYWYQQALGLGLQFLLWYDEGEERNRGNFPPRFSGRQFPNYSSELNVNALELEDSALYLCASSLAGRSYEQYFGPGTRLTVT.

The chain joins TRBV20-1 to TRBJ1-6; D not certain. The germline CDR1 and CDR2 sequences are DFQATT and SNEGSKA (reference sequence). V lost 3 bases to trimming and J lost 14 bases, with 17 bases between them. The CDR3 totals 13 residues. The CDR3 nucleotides read TGCAGTGCTAGGGATACCAACACGGCAACCCTCCACTTT. Its translation: CSARDTNTATLHF.

This clonotype occurred many times. The chain links TRBV15 to TRBJ1-2, with TRBD1 as a possible D gene (6 bases). The germline V gene encodes CDR1 LNHNV and CDR2 YYDKDF (reference sequence). This CDR3 has 15 residues. Trimming stripped 1 base from V and 0 bases from J, with 9 bases between. In DNA, the CDR3 is TGTGCCACCAGCAGAGGGGGGGCCTCTAACTATGGCTACACCTTC. It translates to CATSRGGASNYGYTF.

This chain uses TRBV9 with TRBJ2-6, with 10 bases lining up with TRBD1. Germline V gives CDR1 SGDLS, CDR2 YYNGEE. V was pared by 4 bases and J by 3 bases, with 19 bases of the junction left unmatched. This CDR3 spans 21 amino acids. The CDR3 reads CASSSNTGTGDAAVGANVLTF. The CDR3 region has the DNA TGTGCCAGCAGCTCAAACACCGGGACAGGGGACGCTGCTGTTGGGGCCAACGTCCTGACTTTC.

This clonotype was detected ten times or more. The rearrangement joins TRBV13 to TRBJ1-6; TRBD1 is a possible D gene (5 bases). Germline V gene sequence: CDR1 PRHDT, CDR2 FYEKMQ (reference sequence). The CDR3 contains 16 residues. V lost 2 bases and J lost 8, with 16 bases in between. The CDR3 spells CASSLNQAQGDSPLHF. In DNA form, the CDR3 reads TGTGCCAGCAGCTTAAACCAGGCCCAGGGTGATTCACCCCTCCACTTT.

Of note for this clonotype: A single base separates this from a much larger clone, so it may be a read error. This chain connects TRBV7-8 to TRBJ1-4; 8 nucleotides agree with TRBD1. Losses at the gene ends were 8 bases for V and 1 base for J; bases not matched to a gene: 15. Germline lookup yields CDR1 SGHVS and CDR2 FQNEAQ. This CDR3 has 18 amino acids. CDR3 loop: CASGSRTGPLGTNEKLFF. The CDR3, as DNA: TGTGCCAGCGGCTCCCGGACAGGGCCACTAGGAACTAATGAAAAACTGTTTTTT.

By proportion, this clonotype is medium-sized. The J gene is TRBJ1-6, the V gene TRBV7-3; a weak D match, TRBD1 (5 bases). The CDR3 extends over 13 amino acids. Germline V CDR1 and CDR2: SGHTA, FQGTGA. The V and J ends lost 5 bases and 10 bases respectively, with 12 bases between them. CDR3 protein: CASSPSGGSPLHF. In DNA, the CDR3 is TGTGCCAGCAGCCCCAGTGGGGGGTCACCCCTCCACTTT.

This rearrangement joins TRBV20-1 to TRBJ2-1; possibly TRBD2 for D (7 bases). Germline V gene lookup returns CDR1 DFQATT and CDR2 SNEGSKA (reference sequence). V lost 5 bases to trimming and J lost 5 bases, with 22 bases between them. The CDR3 is 16 residues long. The CDR3 here is CSAGLGGGPRNNEQFF. The CDR3 DNA follows: TGCAGTGCTGGGCTAGGGGGGGGGCCAAGGAACAATGAGCAGTTCTTC.

The V call is TRBV2, the J call TRBJ1-6; TRBD1 matches 10 bases. From germline, CDR1 is SNHLY and CDR2 FYNNEI. With V trimmed by 8 bases and J by 6 bases, 16 bases remained unmatched. The CDR3 length is 18 residues. The CDR3, as DNA: TGTGCCAGCTCTGGGGGACAGGGGTTGATAATGGGTAATTCACCCCTCCACTTT. Translated: CASSGGQGLIMGNSPLHF.

Notes on this clonotype: One end of the junction does not line up with germline, which may come from a read error. The chain has TRBV25-1 and TRBJ2-1; D gene ambiguous. This CDR3 is 14 amino acids long. Germline-derived CDR1 and CDR2 are MGHDK and SYGVNS. The CDR3 DNA reads TGTGCCAGCAAATCCCTAGAGGTAGGGCCGGAGCTGTTCTTC. Translation: CASKSLEVGPELFF. The variable domain in full, completed from reference TRBV25-1 and TRBJ2-1, reads EADIYQTPRYLVIGTGKKITLECSQTMGHDKMYWYQQDPGMELHLIHYSYGVNSTEKGDLSSESTVSRIRTEHFPLTLESARPSHTSQYLCASKSLEVGPELFFGPGTRLTVL.

The gene calls are TRBV6-1 and TRBJ2-3, with a possible D match to TRBD1 (8 bases). This CDR3 contains 14 residues. V was pared by 6 bases and J by 4 bases, with 14 bases between. CDR1 and CDR2 (germline): MNHNS, SASEGT. This CDR3 is CASRTTGGADTQYF. DNA for the CDR3: TGTGCCAGCAGGACAACAGGGGGGGCAGATACGCAGTATTTT.

The chain links TRBV4-2 to TRBJ2-1; TRBD2 matches 11 bases. The J segment lost 2 bases and the V segment lost 0 bases, leaving 3 bases of the junction unmatched. CDR1 and CDR2 from the germline V gene are LGHNA and YNFKEQ. This CDR3 contains 17 residues. CDR3 bases: TGTGCCAGCAGCCAAGACTTAGCGGGAGGGCCCTACAATGAGCAGTTCTTC. Its translation: CASSQDLAGGPYNEQFF.

As regards this clonotype: Being one base from a much bigger clone, this may be a read error. The rearrangement uses TRBV6-5 and TRBJ1-5; unclear D gene. The CDR3 length is 15 residues. Per germline, CDR1 MNHEY and CDR2 SVGAGI. The CDR3 nucleotides are TGTGCCAACAGTTACGGACCCTGGGCAGATCAGCCCCAGCATTTT. It yields the protein CANSYGPWADQPQHF.

This chain uses TRBV7-6 with TRBJ1-3, with D perhaps matching TRBD1 (6 bases). CDR1 and CDR2 from the germline V gene are SGHVS and FNYEAQ. V lost 9 bases, J lost 3 bases, and 15 bases lay in between. The CDR3 loop spans 14 amino acids. Here the CDR3 reads CARGAGDFGNTIYF. The CDR3 DNA sequence: TGTGCCAGGGGGGCAGGGGATTTTGGAAACACCATATATTTT.

The genes are TRBV5-8 and TRBJ2-5; 11 nucleotides align to TRBD1. CDR3 length: 16 residues. Trimming removed 4 bases from V and 1 base from J; junction bases left unmatched: 6. Looked up from germline, CDR1 is SGHTS and CDR2 is YDEGEE. The CDR3 nucleotides are TGTGCCAGCAGCATGGGGGACAGGGGGATCCAAGAGACCCAGTACTTC. Amino acids: CASSMGDRGIQETQYF. The entire variable domain, with the rest obtained from reference TRBV5-8 and TRBJ2-5, is as follows: EAGVTQSPTHLIKTRGQQATLRCSPISGHTSVYWYQQALGLGLQFLLWYDEGEERNRGNFPPRFSGRQFPNYSSELNVNALELEDSALYLCASSMGDRGIQETQYFGPGTRLLVL.

This chain uses TRBV7-2 with TRBJ2-7, with D possibly TRBD2 on 5 matching bases. Per germline, CDR1 SGHTA and CDR2 FQGNSA. V was shortened by 8 bases and J by 5 bases, with 25 bases between the two germline ends. This CDR3 is 16 amino acids long. The CDR3 region is CASLRLARGEGHEQYF. The CDR3 nucleotides are TGTGCCAGCTTACGACTCGCCCGAGGAGAGGGTCACGAGCAGTACTTC.

This sequence joins TRBV5-5 and TRBJ2-5; tentatively, D is TRBD1 (5 bases). With 2 bases removed from V and 5 bases from J, the gap between germline ends came to 7 bases. The CDR3 is 12 amino acids. CDR1 is SGHKS and CDR2 is YYEKEE in the germline V gene (reference sequence). In nucleotides, the CDR3 is TGTGCCAGCAGCTTTAACAGGGAGACCCAGTACTTC. It encodes CASSFNRETQYF.

This clonotype was found many times. The CDR3 DNA sequence: TGTGCCAGCAGCCAAGGTGTATTTGGCTACACCTTC. This sequence encodes CASSQGVFGYTF. J is TRBJ1-2 and V is TRBV3-1; D not certain. CDR1 LGHDT and CDR2 YNNKEL come from the germline V gene (reference sequence). This CDR3 has 12 amino acids. V shed 1 base and J shed 7 bases, with 7 bases lying between them.

This clonotype was observed at least ten times. V is TRBV5-1 and J is TRBJ2-1, with 11 positions matching TRBD2. Germline trimming cut 1 base from V and 7 bases from J; bases unmatched to any gene: 4. Germline loops: CDR1 SGHRS, CDR2 YFSETQ. The CDR3 spans 15 residues. The CDR3 region is CASSLTSGSRNEQFF. CDR3 sequence (DNA): TGCGCCAGCAGCTTGACTAGCGGGAGTAGGAATGAGCAGTTCTTC.

This clonotype occurred many times. The chain joins TRBV7-2 to TRBJ1-4; 7 nucleotides align to TRBD1. In germline, CDR1 is SGHTA, CDR2 FQGNSA. Trimming at V came to 8 bases and at J to 4 bases, leaving 13 bases not matched to a gene. The CDR3 contains 16 residues. This CDR3 is CASAPSTPGGNEKLFF. For the CDR3, the DNA is TGTGCCAGCGCACCGAGCACCCCAGGGGGTAATGAAAAACTGTTTTTT.

Of note for this clonotype: The conserved phenylalanine or tryptophan is not found at the CDR3 terminus, so this likely reflects a read error. No DNA is shown, since the ends of the CDR3 on it are uncertain; the CDR3 is the one TCRdb lists. The gene calls are TRBV7-2 and TRBJ1-6. Germline V gene lookup returns CDR1 SGHTA and CDR2 FQGNSA. The CDR3 length equals 10 residues, ends included. CDR3: CASSLASTRS.

The chain recombines TRBV24-1 with TRBJ2-7, with 9 bases identical to TRBD1. J lost 0 bases, V lost 12 bases, and 8 bases had no gene match. Per germline, CDR1 KGHDR and CDR2 SFDVKD. The CDR3 runs 14 residues. CDR3 region: CAATGTGSSYEQYF. Written as DNA, the CDR3 is TGTGCCGCCACCGGGACAGGGAGCTCCTACGAGCAGTACTTC.

This clonotype was recorded at least ten times. V is TRBV19 and J is TRBJ1-6, with D perhaps matching TRBD1 (6 bases). Germline V gene data show CDR1 as LNHDA and CDR2 as SQIVND (reference sequence). The germline V and J ends were trimmed by 1 base and 10 bases, with 17 bases remaining between them. The CDR3 length is 16 residues. DNA for the CDR3: TGTGCCAGTAGTATAGCGGCAGGGGCATCTAACTCACCCCTCCACTTT. It is translated as CASSIAAGASNSPLHF. The full variable domain, completed using reference TRBV19 and TRBJ1-6, is DGGITQSPKYLFRKEGQNVTLSCEQNLNHDAMYWYRQDPGQGLRLIYYSQIVNDFQKGDIAEGYSVSREKKESFPLTVTSAQKNPTAFYLCASSIAAGASNSPLHFGNGTRLTVT.

This clonotype was observed at least ten times. The chain recombines TRBV5-4 with TRBJ1-2; D uncertain. The CDR3 is 14 residues long. Germline V gene sequence: CDR1 SGHNT, CDR2 YYREEE (reference sequence). V lost 2 bases and J 3 bases, leaving 11 bases between the germline ends. Here the CDR3 DNA reads TGTGCCAGCAGCTTTCCTGTGGGAGACTATGGCTACACCTTC. The encoded protein is CASSFPVGDYGYTF.

This clonotype was observed many times. The rearrangement links TRBV2 to TRBJ2-7; 10 nucleotides align to TRBD2. Trimming at V came to 5 bases and at J to 1 base, leaving 5 bases not matched to a gene. The CDR3 is 15 amino acids. Looked up from germline, CDR1 is SNHLY and CDR2 is FYNNEI. The CDR3 reads CASSRSGGTSYEQYF. CDR3 nucleotides: TGTGCCAGCAGTCGTAGCGGGGGGACATCCTACGAGCAGTACTTC.

This clonotype showed up just a few times. A much larger clone lies one base from this, so it may be a read error. The genes are TRBV20-1 and TRBJ2-1, with 7 bases lining up with TRBD2. Germline V CDR1 and CDR2: DFQATT, SNEGSKA (reference sequence). This CDR3 has 11 amino acids. CDR3 in amino acids: CSATGGAWQSF. The CDR3 nucleotides read TGCAGTGCAACGGGGGGTGCGTGGCAGTCCTTC.

This clonotype came up many times. V is TRBV2 and J is TRBJ2-5; 7 nucleotides agree with TRBD2. J was trimmed by 5 bases and V by 4 bases; bases with no gene match: 10. The germline gives CDR1 SNHLY, CDR2 FYNNEI. This CDR3 comprises 15 residues. The CDR3 coding sequence is TGTGCCAGCAGTGCGCCCCTGGGGGGGGGGGAGACCCAGTACTTC. Its translation: CASSAPLGGGETQYF.

This clonotype was observed a handful of times. The genes are TRBV6-1 and TRBJ2-5; D might be TRBD2 (6 bases). The V end was cut by 4 bases, the J end by 4 bases, with 16 bases between. The CDR3 has 15 residues. Looked up from germline, CDR1 is MNHNS and CDR2 is SASEGT. In DNA form, the CDR3 reads TGTGCCAGCAGTGCCCGAAGATGGGACTTAGAGACCCAGTACTTC. Translation gives CASSARRWDLETQYF.

The chain carries TRBV6-6 and TRBJ1-5, with D unclear. Germline V gene sequence: CDR1 MNHNY, CDR2 SVGAGI (reference sequence). Trimming took 8 bases from V and 11 from J, leaving 16 bases between them. The CDR3 has 12 residues. As DNA, the CDR3 is TGTGCCAGCCGGTTCAGTGGAGAGACCCAGCATTTT. Its protein product is CASRFSGETQHF.